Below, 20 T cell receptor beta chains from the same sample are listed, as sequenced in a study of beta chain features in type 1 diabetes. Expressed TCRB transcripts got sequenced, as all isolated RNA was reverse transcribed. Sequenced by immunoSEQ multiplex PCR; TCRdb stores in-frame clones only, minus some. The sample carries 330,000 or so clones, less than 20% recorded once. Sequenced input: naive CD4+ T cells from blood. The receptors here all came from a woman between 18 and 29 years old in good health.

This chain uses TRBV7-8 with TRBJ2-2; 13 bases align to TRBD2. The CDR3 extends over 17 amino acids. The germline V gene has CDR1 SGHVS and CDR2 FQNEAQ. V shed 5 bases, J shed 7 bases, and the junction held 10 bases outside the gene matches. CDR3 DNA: TGTGCCAGCAGCACCAGGACTAGCGGGAGAAGGATCGGGGAGCTGTTTTTT. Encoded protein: CASSTRTSGRRIGELFF. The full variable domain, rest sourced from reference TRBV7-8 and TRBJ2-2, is GAGVSQSPRYKVAKRGQDVALRCDPISGHVSLFWYQQALGQGPEFLTYFQNEAQLDKSGLPSDRFFAERPEGSVSTLKIQRTQQEDSAVYLCASSTRTSGRRIGELFFGEGSRLTVL.

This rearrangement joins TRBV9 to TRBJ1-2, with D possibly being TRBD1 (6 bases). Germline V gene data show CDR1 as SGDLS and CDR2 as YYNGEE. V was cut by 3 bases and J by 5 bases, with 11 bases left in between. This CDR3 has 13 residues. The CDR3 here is CASSAPGAYGYTF. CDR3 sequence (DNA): TGTGCCAGCAGCGCCCCAGGGGCGTATGGCTACACCTTC.

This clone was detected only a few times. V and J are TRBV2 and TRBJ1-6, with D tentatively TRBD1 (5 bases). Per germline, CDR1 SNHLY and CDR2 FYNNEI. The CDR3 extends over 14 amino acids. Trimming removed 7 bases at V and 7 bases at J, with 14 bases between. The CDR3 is CASTMGGVNSPLHF. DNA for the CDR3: TGTGCCAGCACCATGGGAGGGGTCAATTCACCCCTCCACTTT.

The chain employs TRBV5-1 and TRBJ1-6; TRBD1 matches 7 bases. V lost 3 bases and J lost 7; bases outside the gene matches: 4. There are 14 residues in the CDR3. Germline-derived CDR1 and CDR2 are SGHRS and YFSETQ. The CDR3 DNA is TGCGCCAGCAGCTCGCAGGGGGTCAATTCACCCCTCCACTTT. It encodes CASSSQGVNSPLHF.

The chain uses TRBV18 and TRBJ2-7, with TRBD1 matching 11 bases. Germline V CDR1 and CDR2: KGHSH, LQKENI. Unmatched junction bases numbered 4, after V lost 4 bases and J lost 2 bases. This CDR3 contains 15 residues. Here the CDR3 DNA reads TGTGCCAGCTCACGACCGGGACAGGGGGCCTACGAGCAGTACTTC. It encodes CASSRPGQGAYEQYF.

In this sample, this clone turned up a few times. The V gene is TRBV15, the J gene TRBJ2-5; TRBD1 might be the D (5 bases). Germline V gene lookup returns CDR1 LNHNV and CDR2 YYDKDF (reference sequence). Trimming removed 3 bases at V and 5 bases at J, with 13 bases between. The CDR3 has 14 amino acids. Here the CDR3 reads CATSREGALETQYF. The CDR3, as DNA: TGTGCCACCAGCAGGGAAGGGGCTTTGGAGACCCAGTACTTC.

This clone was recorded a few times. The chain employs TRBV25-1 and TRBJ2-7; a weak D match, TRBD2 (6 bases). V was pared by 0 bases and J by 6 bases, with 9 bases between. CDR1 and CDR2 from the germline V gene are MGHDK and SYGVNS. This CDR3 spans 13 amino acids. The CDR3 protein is CASSEYRRAEQYF. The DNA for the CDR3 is TGTGCCAGCAGTGAATATAGGAGGGCCGAGCAGTACTTC.

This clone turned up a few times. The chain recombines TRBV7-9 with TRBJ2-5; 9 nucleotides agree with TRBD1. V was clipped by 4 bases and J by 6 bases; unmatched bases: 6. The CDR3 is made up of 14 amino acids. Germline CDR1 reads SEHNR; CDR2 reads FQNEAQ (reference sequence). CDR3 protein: CASSSTGGRKTQYF. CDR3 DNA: TGTGCCAGCAGCTCCACAGGGGGCAGAAAGACCCAGTACTTC.

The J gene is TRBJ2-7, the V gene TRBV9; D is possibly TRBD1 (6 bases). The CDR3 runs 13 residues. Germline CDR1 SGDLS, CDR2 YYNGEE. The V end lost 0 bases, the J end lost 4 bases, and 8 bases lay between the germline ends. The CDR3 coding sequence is TGTGCCAGCAGCGTAGCCGACAGGTACGAGCAGTACTTC. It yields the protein CASSVADRYEQYF.

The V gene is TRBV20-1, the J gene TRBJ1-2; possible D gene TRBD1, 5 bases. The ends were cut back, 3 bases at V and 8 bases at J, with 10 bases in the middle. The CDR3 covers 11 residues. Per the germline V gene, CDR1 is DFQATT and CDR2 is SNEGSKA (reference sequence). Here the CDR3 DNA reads TGCAGTGCTAGTTCAGGGCGGGGCTACACCTTC. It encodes CSASSGRGYTF.

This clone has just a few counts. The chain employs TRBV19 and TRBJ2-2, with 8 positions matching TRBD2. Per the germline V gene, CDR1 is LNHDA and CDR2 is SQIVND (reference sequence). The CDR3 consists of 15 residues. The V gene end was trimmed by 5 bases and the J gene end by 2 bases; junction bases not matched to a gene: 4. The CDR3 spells CASSPREGNTGELFF. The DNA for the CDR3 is TGTGCCAGTAGTCCCCGGGAGGGTAACACCGGGGAGCTGTTTTTT.

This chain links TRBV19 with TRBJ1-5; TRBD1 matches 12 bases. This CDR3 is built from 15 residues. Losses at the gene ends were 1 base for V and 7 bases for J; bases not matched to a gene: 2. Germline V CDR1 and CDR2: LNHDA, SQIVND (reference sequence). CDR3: CASSIAGTGGQPQHF. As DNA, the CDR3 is TGTGCCAGTAGTATAGCCGGGACAGGGGGCCAGCCCCAGCATTTT. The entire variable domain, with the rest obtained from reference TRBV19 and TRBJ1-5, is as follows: DGGITQSPKYLFRKEGQNVTLSCEQNLNHDAMYWYRQDPGQGLRLIYYSQIVNDFQKGDIAEGYSVSREKKESFPLTVTSAQKNPTAFYLCASSIAGTGGQPQHFGDGTRLSIL.

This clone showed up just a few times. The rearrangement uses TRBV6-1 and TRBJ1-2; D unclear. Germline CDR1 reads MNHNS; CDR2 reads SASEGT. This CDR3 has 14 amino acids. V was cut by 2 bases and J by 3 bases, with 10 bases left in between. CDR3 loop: CASSELDTYYGYTF. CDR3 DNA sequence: TGTGCCAGCAGTGAACTTGACACTTACTATGGCTACACCTTC.

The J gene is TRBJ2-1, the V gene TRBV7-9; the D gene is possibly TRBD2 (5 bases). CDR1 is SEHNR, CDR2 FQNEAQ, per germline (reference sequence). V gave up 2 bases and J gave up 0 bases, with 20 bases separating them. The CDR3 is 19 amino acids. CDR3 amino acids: CASSLSWAGGRSSYNEQFF. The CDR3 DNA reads TGTGCCAGCAGCTTAAGTTGGGCGGGCGGGCGGAGCTCCTACAATGAGCAGTTCTTC.

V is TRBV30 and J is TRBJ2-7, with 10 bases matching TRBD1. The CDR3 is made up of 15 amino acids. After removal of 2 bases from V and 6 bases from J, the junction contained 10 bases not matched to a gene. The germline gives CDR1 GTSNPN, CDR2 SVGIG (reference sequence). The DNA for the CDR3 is TGTGCCTGGAGTCGACAGGGACAGGGGATCGGCGAGCAGTACTTC. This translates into CAWSRQGQGIGEQYF.

The CDR3 region is CASSSRDRGRGNEQFF. For the CDR3, the DNA is TGTGCCAGCAGCTCGAGAGACAGGGGGAGGGGCAATGAGCAGTTCTTC. The chain combines TRBV7-2 with TRBJ2-1; 9 bases align to TRBD1. There are 16 residues in the CDR3. After removal of 4 bases from V and 6 bases from J, the junction contained 10 bases not matched to a gene. Germline V lookup: CDR1 SGHTA, CDR2 FQGNSA.

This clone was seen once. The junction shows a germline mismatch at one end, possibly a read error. The CDR3 region is CASRTTRRTGNSEAFF. The CDR3 region has the DNA TGTGCCAGCCGTACTACTCGGAGGACAGGGAACTCTGAAGCTTTCTTT. The J gene is TRBJ1-1, the V gene TRBV6-6; 8 bases are shared with TRBD1. The CDR3 has 16 residues. Germline CDR1 reads MNHNY; CDR2 reads SVGAGI (reference sequence).

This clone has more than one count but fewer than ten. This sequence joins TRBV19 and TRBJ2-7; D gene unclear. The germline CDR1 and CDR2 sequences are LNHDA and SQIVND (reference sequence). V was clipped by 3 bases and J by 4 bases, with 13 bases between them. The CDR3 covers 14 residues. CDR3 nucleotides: TGTGCCAGTAGTATGAGTGCAGGTTTTTACGAGCAGTACTTC. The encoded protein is CASSMSAGFYEQYF.

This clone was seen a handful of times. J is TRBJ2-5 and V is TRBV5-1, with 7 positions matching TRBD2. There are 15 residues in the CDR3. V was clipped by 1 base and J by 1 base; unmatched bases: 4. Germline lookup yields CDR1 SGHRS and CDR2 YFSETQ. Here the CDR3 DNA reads TGCGCCAGCAGCTTGAGGTCTAGCGGCCAAGAGACCCAGTACTTC. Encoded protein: CASSLRSSGQETQYF.

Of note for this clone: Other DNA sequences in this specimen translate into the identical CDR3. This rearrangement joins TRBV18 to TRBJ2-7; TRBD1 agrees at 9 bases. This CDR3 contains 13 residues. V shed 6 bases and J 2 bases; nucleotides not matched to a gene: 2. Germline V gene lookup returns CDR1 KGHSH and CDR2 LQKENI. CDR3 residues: CASSGQGTYEQYF. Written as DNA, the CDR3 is TGTGCCAGCTCTGGACAGGGGACCTACGAGCAGTACTTC.